This T cell receptor beta chain was sequenced during a study of immune evolution from preneoplasia to lung adenocarcinoma. Study as a whole: HLA loss of heterozygosity: roughly 6.6% AIS, roughly 15% MIA, roughly 30% ADC, none AAH.

Here immunoSEQ multiplex PCR was the method, and the copy in TCRdb shows in-frame clones only, minus some. Of several thousand clones in the sample, approximately 83% were seen once. Material for sequencing was FFPE atypical adenomatous hyperplasia tissue from the lung. The subset was: atypical adenomatous hyperplasia (AAH), lung preneoplasia. The clonotype comes from a person aged 70 to 80 with lung adenocarcinoma.

In DNA, the CDR3 is TGTGCCTGGAGTGTCAACACTGAAGCTTTCTTT. Translated: CAWSVNTEAFF. This chain links TRBV30 with TRBJ1-1; D uncertain. Between the trimmed V and J ends, which lost 0 bases and 2 bases, there was a span of 1 base. Looked up from germline, CDR1 is GTSNPN and CDR2 is SVGIG (reference sequence). This CDR3 is built from 11 residues.